A selection of T cell receptor beta chains follows, all from one sample in a study of T cell responses to AZD1222 COVID-19 vaccine. Libraries were prepared by immunoSEQ multiplex PCR; TCRdb keeps only in-frame clonotypes and omits some of them. The sample holds 100,000 or so clones, approximately 91% seen once. The material was peripheral blood, obtained on day 0 of AZD1222 vaccination. The receptors derive from an adult in good health. The CDR3 runs from the conserved cysteine through the conserved F or W. D genes are given only for firm matches. A clone size is listed for some rows: how often the clone was seen (once, few, many), or a class if it is expanded.

clone_size	v_call	j_call	d_call	cdr3_aa	cdr3_nt
few	TRBV2	TRBJ2-4	.	CASSERRGIQYF	TGTGCCAGCAGTGAGCGAAGGGGCATTCAGTACTTC
.	TRBV28	TRBJ2-5	TRBD2	CASSSPSGRAGETQYF	TGTGCCAGCAGCTCTCCCTCCGGGAGGGCAGGAGAGACCCAGTACTTC
once	TRBV18	TRBJ1-3	.	CASSPREGSTGNTIYF	TGTGCCAGCTCACCCAGGGAGGGATCAACTGGAAACACCATATATTTT
medium-sized	TRBV4-1	TRBJ2-2	.	CASSPILGGTGELFF	TGCGCCAGCAGCCCCATTCTGGGTGGCACCGGGGAGCTGTTTTTT
.	TRBV4-1	TRBJ1-5	.	CASSRTDNSNQPQHF	TGCGCCAGCAGCCGGACAGACAATAGCAATCAGCCCCAGCATTTT
.	TRBV30	TRBJ1-2	.	CAWNPGSNYGYTF	TGTGCCTGGAATCCCGGCTCTAACTATGGCTACACCTTC
.	TRBV11-3	TRBJ2-7	.	CASSIAVGNEQYF	TGTGCCAGCAGCATAGCAGTCGGGAACGAGCAGTACTTC
.	TRBV19	TRBJ1-2	TRBD1	CASNSGQGIHGYTF	TGTGCCAGTAATTCGGGACAGGGGATCCATGGCTACACCTTC
.	TRBV28	TRBJ1-2	.	CASSLSGAPGYGYTF	TGTGCCAGCAGTTTATCAGGGGCGCCCGGCTATGGCTACACCTTC
few	TRBV7-8	TRBJ1-6	TRBD1	CASSRDRGPLHF	TGTGCCAGCAGCAGGGACAGGGGGCCCCTCCACTTT
.	TRBV5-1	TRBJ2-3	.	CASSTTQLTDTQYF	TGCGCCAGCAGCACCACTCAACTCACAGATACGCAGTATTTT
.	TRBV6-5	TRBJ2-1	.	CASSYSDGGPYNEQFF	TGTGCCAGCAGTTACTCGGATGGCGGTCCCTACAATGAGCAGTTCTTC
.	TRBV13	TRBJ2-7	.	CASSLTSYYEQYF	TGTGCCAGCAGCTTAACTAGTTACTACGAGCAGTACTTC
.	TRBV28	TRBJ1-2	TRBD1	CASSFDGQGFYGYTF	TGTGCCAGCAGTTTTGACGGACAGGGCTTCTATGGCTACACCTTC
once	TRBV27	TRBJ1-1	TRBD1	CASSLGTDRNTEAFF	TGTGCCAGCAGTTTAGGGACAGATAGGAACACTGAAGCTTTCTTT
few	TRBV27	TRBJ2-3	.	CASSLRRREQASDTQYF	TGTGCCAGCAGTTTACGTAGGAGAGAACAGGCTTCAGATACGCAGTATTTT